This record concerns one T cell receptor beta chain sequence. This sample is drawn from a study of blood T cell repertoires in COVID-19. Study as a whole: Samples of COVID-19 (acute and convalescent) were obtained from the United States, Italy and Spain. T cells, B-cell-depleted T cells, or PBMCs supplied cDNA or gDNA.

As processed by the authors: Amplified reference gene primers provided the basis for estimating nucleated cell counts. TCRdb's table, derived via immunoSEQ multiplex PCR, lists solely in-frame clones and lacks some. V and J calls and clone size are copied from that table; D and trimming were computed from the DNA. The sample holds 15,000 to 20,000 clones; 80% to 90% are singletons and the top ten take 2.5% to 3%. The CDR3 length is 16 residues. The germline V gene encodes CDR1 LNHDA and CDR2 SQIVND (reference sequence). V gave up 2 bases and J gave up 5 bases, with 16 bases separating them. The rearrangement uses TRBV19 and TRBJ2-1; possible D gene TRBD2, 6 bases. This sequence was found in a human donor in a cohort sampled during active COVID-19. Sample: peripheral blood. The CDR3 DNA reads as TGTGCCAGTAGTATATCGGGAGTGGGCGGAAACAATGAGCAGTTCTTC. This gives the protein CASSISGVGGNNEQFF.